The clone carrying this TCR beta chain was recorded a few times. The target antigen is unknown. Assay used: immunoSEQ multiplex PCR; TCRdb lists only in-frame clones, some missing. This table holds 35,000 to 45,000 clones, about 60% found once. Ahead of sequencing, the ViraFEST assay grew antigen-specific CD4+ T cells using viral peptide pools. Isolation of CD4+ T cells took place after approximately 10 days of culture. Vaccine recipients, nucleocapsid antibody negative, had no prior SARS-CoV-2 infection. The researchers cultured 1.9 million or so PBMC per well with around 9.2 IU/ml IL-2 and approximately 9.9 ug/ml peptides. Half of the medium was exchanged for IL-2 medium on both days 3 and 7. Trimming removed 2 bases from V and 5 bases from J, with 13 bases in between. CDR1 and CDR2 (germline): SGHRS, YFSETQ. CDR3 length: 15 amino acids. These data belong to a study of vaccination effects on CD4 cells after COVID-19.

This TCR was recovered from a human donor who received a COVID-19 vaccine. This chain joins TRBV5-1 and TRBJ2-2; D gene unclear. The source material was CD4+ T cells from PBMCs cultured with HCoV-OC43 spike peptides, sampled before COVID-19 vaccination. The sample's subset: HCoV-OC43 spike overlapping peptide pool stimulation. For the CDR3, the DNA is TGCGCCAGCAGCTTCTTCGGCTCCGGGACCGGGGAGCTGTTTTTT. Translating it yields CASSFFGSGTGELFF.